This passage covers 2 T cell receptor beta chains from one sample sequenced in a study of blood T cells in healthy people across ages. Primers used in a second PCR of roughly 6 to 12 cycles were a sample-barcoded 5' primer and a J-beta primer mix. TCRdb analysed the 5' RACE reads with MiXCR anew, one entry per CDR3 protein. The repertoire holds fewer than 800,000 distinct CDR3 sequences, with 20% to 25% as singletons. These sequences were also reported in another study, on T cells of mothers and their children.

The sample was blood. The receptors derive from a boy aged 10-17 years in good health.

The table lists this clonotype with a few counts. The chain has TRBV20-1 and TRBJ2-7; weak D call: TRBD1 (6 bases). The V gene's germline CDR1 is DFQATT and CDR2 SNEGSKA (reference sequence). Trimming removed 5 bases from V and 1 base from J, with 18 bases in between. The CDR3 totals 15 residues. CDR3 in amino acids: CSAFVPGESSYEQYF. DNA for the CDR3: TGCAGTGCTTTCGTTCCAGGGGAGTCGTCCTACGAGCAGTACTTC.

This chain uses TRBV29-1 with TRBJ2-7; D is ambiguous. Germline V gives CDR1 SQVTM, CDR2 ANQGSEA. The CDR3 consists of 11 residues. Trimming pared 4 bases from V and 0 bases from J, leaving 4 bases between. The CDR3 DNA reads as TGCAGCGTTGGCCTCTCCTACGAGCAGTACTTC. This encodes CSVGLSYEQYF.